This T cell receptor (beta chain) appears in the sequencing data of a study of T cell repertoires in cytomegalovirus infection. Background on the study: Both CMV infection and a matching HLA type were indicated by public TCR beta signatures.

This clonotype has only a few counts. Its target is not known. Germline V CDR1 and CDR2: SNHLY, FYNNEI. J was trimmed by 0 bases and V by 8 bases; bases with no gene match: 5. This CDR3 contains 15 residues. Study outcomes and limitations: Accumulated public TCR beta family frequency recognized individuals carrying CMV together with the relevant HLA. There were HLA-C-restricted CMV-specific TCR beta clonotypes dominating the ex vivo response.

TCRdb reprocessed the reads with MiXCR, giving one entry per CDR3 protein. The profile shows more than 200,000 distinct CDR3 sequences, roughly 9% of them singletons. The TCR sequence derives from a human donor in good health (CMV status not recorded). Some clones in this sample may be carry-over from other donors' samples. The V gene is TRBV2, the J gene TRBJ2-1; 9 nucleotides match TRBD1. Sequences were obtained from PBMCs. The CDR3 is CASETDRGSYNEQFF. CDR3 bases: TGTGCCAGCGAAACGGACAGGGGCTCCTACAATGAGCAGTTCTTC.